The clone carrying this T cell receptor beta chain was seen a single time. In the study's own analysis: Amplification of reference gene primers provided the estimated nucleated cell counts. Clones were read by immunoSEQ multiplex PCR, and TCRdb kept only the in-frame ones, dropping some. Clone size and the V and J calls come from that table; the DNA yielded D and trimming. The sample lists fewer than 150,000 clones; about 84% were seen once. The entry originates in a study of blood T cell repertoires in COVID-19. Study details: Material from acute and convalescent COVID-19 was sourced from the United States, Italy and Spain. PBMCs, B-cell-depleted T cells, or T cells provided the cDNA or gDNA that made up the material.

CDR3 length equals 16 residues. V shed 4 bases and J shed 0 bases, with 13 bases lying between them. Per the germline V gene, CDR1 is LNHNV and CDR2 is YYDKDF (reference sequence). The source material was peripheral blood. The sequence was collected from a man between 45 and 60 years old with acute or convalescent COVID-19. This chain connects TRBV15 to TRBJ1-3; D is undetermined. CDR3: CATSKTRIGSGNTIYF. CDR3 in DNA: TGTGCCACCAGCAAAACCCGTATCGGCTCTGGAAACACCATATATTTT.